This T cell receptor beta chain is drawn from a study of blood T cells in healthy people across ages. The CDR3 has 15 residues. Germline CDR1 is LGHDT and CDR2 is YNNKEL (reference sequence). V lost 2 bases and J lost 8; bases outside the gene matches: 9. Every donor gave roughly 9.2 milliliters of peripheral blood. Isolated PBMCs totaled at least 7 million in each sample. In the case of this clonotype: Its antigen is not identified.

Notes on the study in general: More naive CD4+ cells and higher diversity were found in long-lived than in aged donors. Measured against age, TCR beta diversity per million T cells decreased in a roughly linear manner.

A sample-barcoded 5' primer and a J-beta primer mix were used in a second PCR of roughly 7 to 11 cycles. MiXCR, applied by TCRdb to the 5' RACE reads, yields one record per CDR3 protein. The sample contains over 700,000 distinct CDR3 sequences, 20% to 25% of which appear only once. This sample also belongs to another study, concerning T cells of mothers and their children.

The specimen sequenced was blood. The receptor was derived from a boy younger than 18 in good health. V is TRBV3-1 and J is TRBJ2-1, with 7 nucleotides matching TRBD2. The chain's CDR3 is CASSQFRLASHEQFF. In DNA form, the CDR3 reads TGTGCCAGCAGCCAATTCAGACTAGCTTCGCATGAGCAGTTCTTC.